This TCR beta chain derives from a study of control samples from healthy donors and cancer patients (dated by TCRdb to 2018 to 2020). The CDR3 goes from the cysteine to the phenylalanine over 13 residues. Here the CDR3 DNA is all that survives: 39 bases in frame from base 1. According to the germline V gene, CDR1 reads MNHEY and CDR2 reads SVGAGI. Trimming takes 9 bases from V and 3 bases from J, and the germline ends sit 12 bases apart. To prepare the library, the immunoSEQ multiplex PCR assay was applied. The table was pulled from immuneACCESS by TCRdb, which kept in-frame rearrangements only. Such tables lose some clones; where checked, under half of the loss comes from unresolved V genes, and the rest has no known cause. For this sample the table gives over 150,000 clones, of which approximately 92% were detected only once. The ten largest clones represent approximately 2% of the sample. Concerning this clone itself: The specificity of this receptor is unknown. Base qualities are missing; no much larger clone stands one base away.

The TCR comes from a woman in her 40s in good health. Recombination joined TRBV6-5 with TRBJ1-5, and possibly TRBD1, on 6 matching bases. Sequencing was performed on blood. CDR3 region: CASYGQYNQPQHF. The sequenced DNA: TGTGCCAGTTATGGACAGTACAATCAGCCCCAGCATTTT.